This entry features one T cell receptor (beta chain) sequence. The sample belongs to a study of OX40 agonist ivuxolimab in advanced cancers. Study information: Treatment received earlier with anti-PD-1, anti-PD-L1 or anti-CTLA-4 agents was allowed, and more than 30% had some.

Germline CDR1 and CDR2: SGHDN and FVKESK. V shed 6 bases and J shed 9 bases, with 12 bases lying between them. The CDR3 covers 12 residues. Sequencing used immunoSEQ multiplex PCR; TCRdb keeps in-frame clones, though not all of them. The sample lists around 80,000 clones, 85% to 90% occurring once. The rearrangement joins TRBV14 to TRBJ2-4; D is ambiguous. This sequence originates from an adult with an advanced solid tumor such as melanoma, head and neck, liver or kidney cancer. Sequencing was performed on CD4+ or CD8+ T cells sorted from blood, taken in a trial of the OX40 agonist ivuxolimab. CDR3 in amino acids: CASSQIGAIQYF. As DNA, the CDR3 is TGTGCCAGCAGTCAAATAGGAGCCATTCAGTACTTC.